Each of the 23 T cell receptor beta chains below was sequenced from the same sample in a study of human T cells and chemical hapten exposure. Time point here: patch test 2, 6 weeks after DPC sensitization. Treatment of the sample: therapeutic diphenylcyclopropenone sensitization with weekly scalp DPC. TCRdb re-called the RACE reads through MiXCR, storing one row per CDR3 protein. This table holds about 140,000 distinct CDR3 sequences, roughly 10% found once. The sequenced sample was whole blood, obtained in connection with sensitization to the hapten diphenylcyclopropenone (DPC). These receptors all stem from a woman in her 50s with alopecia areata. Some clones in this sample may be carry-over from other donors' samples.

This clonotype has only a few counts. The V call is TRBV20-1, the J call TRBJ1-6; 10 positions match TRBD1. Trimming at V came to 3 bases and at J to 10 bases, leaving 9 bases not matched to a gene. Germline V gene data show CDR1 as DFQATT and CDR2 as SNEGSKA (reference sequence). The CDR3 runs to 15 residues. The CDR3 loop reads CSARDLTGGQSPLHF. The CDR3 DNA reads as TGCAGTGCTAGGGACCTGACAGGGGGCCAGTCACCCCTCCACTTT.

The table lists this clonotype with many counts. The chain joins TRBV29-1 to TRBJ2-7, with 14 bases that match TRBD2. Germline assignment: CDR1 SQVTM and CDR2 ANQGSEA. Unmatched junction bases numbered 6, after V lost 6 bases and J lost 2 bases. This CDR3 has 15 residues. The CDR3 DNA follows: TGCAGCGTCGCCGGACTAGCGGGAGGCCCCTACGAGCAGTACTTC. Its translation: CSVAGLAGGPYEQYF.

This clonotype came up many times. For the CDR3, the DNA is TGTGCCAGCAGCTTACAGAATACCAGGAACACCGGGGAGCTGTTTTTT. Its translation: CASSLQNTRNTGELFF. The chain links TRBV11-2 to TRBJ2-2; D is unresolved. V lost 2 bases and J lost 1, with 11 bases in between. The CDR3 is 16 residues long. Germline V gene lookup returns CDR1 SGHAT and CDR2 FQNNGV.

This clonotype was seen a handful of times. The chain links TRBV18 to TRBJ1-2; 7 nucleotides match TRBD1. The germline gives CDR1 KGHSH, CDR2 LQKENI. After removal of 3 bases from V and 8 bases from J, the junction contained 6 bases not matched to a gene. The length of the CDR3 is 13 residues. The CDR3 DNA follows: TGTGCCAGCTCACCCGGACAGGTATCCGGCTACACCTTC. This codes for CASSPGQVSGYTF.

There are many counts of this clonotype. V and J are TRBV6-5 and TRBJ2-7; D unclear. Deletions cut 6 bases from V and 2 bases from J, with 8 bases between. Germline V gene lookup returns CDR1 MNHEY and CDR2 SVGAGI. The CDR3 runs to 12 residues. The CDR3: CASSPSTYEQYF. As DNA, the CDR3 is TGTGCCAGCAGCCCCAGCACCTACGAGCAGTACTTC.

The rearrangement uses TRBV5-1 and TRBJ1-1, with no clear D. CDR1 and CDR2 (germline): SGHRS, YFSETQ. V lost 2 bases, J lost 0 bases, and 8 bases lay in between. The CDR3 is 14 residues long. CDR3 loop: CASSFESLNTEAFF. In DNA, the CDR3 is TGCGCCAGCAGCTTTGAGAGTCTGAACACTGAAGCTTTCTTT. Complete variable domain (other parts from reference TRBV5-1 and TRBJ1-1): KAGVTQTPRYLIKTRGQQVTLSCSPISGHRSVSWYQQTPGQGLQFLFEYFSETQRNKGNFPGRFSGRQFSNSRSEMNVSTLELGDSALYLCASSFESLNTEAFFGQGTRLTVV.

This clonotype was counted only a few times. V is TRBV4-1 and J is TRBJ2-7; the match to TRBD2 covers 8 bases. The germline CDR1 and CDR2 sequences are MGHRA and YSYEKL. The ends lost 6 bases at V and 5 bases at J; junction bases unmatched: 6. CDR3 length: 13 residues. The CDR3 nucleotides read TGCGCCAGCAGTCTCGCCGGGGGGGACGAGCAGTACTTC. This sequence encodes CASSLAGGDEQYF.

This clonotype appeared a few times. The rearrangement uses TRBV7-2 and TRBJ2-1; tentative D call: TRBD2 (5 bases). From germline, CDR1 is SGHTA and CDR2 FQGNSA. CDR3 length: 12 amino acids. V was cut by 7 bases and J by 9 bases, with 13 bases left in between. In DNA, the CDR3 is TGTGCCAGCACTGAGGGTATCGGTGAGCAGTTCTTC. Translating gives CASTEGIGEQFF. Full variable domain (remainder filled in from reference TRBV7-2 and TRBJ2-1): GAGVSQSPSNKVTEKGKDVELRCDPISGHTALYWYRQSLGQGLEFLIYFQGNSAPDKSGLPSDRFSAERTGGSVSTLTIQRTQQEDSAVYLCASTEGIGEQFFGPGTRLTVL.

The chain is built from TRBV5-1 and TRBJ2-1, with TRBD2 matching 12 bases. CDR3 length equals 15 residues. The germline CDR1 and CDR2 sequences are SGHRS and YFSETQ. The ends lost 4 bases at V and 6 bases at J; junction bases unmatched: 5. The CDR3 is CASSPRTSGTNEQFF. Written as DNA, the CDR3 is TGCGCCAGCAGCCCAAGGACTAGCGGGACCAATGAGCAGTTCTTC.

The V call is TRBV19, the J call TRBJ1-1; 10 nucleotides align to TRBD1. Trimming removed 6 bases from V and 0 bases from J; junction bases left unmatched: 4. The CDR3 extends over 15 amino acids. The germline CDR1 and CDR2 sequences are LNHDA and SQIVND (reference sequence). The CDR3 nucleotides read TGTGCCAGTAGGAAGACAGGGGGCATGAACACTGAAGCTTTCTTT. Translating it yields CASRKTGGMNTEAFF.

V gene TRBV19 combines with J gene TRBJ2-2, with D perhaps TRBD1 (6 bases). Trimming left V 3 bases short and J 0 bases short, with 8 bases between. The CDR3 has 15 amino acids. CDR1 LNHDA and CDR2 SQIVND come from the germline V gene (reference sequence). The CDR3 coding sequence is TGTGCCAGTAGTATGGCAGGGGCGAACACCGGGGAGCTGTTTTTT. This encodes CASSMAGANTGELFF. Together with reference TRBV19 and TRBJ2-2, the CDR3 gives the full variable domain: DGGITQSPKYLFRKEGQNVTLSCEQNLNHDAMYWYRQDPGQGLRLIYYSQIVNDFQKGDIAEGYSVSREKKESFPLTVTSAQKNPTAFYLCASSMAGANTGELFFGEGSRLTVL.

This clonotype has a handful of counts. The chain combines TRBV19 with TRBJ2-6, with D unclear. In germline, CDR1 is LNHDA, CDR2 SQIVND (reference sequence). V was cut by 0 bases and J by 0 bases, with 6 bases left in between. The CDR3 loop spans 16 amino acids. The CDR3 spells CASSIDLYSGANVLTF. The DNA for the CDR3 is TGTGCCAGTAGTATAGACCTGTACTCTGGGGCCAACGTCCTGACTTTC.

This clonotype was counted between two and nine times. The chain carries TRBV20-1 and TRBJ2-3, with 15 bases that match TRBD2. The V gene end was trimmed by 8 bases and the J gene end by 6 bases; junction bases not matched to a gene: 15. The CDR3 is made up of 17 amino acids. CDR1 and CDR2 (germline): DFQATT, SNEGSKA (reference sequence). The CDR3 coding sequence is TGCAGTCCCGGACTAGCGGGAGGGCCCGGTGGCGTGGATACGCAGTATTTT. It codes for CSPGLAGGPGGVDTQYF.

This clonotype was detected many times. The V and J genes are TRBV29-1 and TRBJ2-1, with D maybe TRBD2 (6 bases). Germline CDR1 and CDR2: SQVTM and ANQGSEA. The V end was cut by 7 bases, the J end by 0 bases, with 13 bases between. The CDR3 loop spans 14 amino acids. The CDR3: CSAIPEGSYNEQFF. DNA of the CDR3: TGCAGCGCCATCCCGGAGGGCTCCTACAATGAGCAGTTCTTC.

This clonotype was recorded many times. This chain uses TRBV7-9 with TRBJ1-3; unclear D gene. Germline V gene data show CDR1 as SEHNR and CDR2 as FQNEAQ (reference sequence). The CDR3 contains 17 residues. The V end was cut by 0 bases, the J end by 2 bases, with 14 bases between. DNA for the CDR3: TGTGCCAGCAGCTTAGCGCCCGGGCCAGTGGCTGGAAACACCATATATTTT. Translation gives CASSLAPGPVAGNTIYF.

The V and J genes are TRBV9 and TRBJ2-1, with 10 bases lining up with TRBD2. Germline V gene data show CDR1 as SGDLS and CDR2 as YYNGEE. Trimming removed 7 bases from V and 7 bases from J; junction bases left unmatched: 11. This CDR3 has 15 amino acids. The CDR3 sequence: CASSWGRTSGNEQFF. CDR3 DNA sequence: TGTGCCAGCTCCTGGGGCCGGACTAGCGGAAATGAGCAGTTCTTC.

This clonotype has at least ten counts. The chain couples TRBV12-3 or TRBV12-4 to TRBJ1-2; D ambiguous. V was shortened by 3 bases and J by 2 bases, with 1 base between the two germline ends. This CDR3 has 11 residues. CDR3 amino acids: CASSFNYGYTF. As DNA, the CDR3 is TGTGCCAGCAGTTTCAACTATGGCTACACCTTC.

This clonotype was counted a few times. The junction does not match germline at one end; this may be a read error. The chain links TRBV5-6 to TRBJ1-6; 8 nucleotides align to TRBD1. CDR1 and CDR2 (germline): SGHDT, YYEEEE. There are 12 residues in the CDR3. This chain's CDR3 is CASSLGQGPAAF. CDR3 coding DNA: TGTGCCAGCAGCTTGGGACAGGGGCCCGCCGCTTTT.

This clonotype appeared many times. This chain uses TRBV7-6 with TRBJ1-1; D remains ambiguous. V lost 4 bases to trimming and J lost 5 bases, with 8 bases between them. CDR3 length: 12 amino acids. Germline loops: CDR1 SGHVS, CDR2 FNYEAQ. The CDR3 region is CASSSGRTEAFF. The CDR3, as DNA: TGTGCCAGCAGCTCGGGGAGGACTGAAGCTTTCTTT.

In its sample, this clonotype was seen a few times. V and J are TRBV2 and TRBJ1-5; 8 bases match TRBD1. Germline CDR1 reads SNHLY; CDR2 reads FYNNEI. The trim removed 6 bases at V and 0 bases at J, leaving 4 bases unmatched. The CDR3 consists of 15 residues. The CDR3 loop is CASSLQGVSNQPQHF. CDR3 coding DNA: TGTGCCAGCAGCCTACAGGGGGTTAGCAATCAGCCCCAGCATTTT.

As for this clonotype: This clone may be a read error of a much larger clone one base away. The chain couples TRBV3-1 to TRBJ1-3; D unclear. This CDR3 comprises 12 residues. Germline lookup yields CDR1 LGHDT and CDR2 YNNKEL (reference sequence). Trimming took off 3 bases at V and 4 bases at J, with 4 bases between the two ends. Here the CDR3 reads CASSQRGNTIYF. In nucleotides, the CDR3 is TGTGCCAGCAGCCAGAGGGGAAACACCATATATTTT.

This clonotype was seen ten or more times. CDR3: CAIDGLAGGEETQYF. The CDR3 bases are TGTGCCATCGACGGACTAGCGGGAGGCGAAGAGACCCAGTACTTC. This chain joins TRBV10-3 and TRBJ2-5, with 14 bases identical to TRBD2. The CDR3 length is 15 residues. The germline V gene encodes CDR1 ENHRY and CDR2 SYGVKD. V trimming: 8 bases; J trimming: 3 bases; junction bases outside the gene matches: 5.

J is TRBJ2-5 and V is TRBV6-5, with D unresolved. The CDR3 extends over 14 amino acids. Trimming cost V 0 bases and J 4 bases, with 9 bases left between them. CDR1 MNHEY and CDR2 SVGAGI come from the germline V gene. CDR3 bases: TGTGCCAGCAGTTACTCGGGGAATCGAGAGACCCAGTACTTC. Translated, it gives CASSYSGNRETQYF.